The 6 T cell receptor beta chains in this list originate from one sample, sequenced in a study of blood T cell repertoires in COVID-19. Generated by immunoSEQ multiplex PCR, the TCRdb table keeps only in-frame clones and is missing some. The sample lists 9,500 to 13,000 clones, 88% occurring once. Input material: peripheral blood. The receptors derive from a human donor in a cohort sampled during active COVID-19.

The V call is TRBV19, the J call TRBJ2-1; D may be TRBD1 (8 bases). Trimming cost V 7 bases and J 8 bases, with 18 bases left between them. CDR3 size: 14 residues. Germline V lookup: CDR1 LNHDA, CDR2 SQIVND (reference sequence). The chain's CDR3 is CASKSQGGFYEQFF. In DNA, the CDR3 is TGTGCCAGTAAGTCACAGGGGGGGTTCTATGAGCAGTTCTTC. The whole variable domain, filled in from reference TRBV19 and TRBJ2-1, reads DGGITQSPKYLFRKEGQNVTLSCEQNLNHDAMYWYRQDPGQGLRLIYYSQIVNDFQKGDIAEGYSVSREKKESFPLTVTSAQKNPTAFYLCASKSQGGFYEQFFGPGTRLTVL.

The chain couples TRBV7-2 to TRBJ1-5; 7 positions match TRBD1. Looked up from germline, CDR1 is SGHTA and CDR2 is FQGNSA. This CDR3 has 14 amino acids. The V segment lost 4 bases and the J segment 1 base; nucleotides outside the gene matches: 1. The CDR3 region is CASSSDRSNQPQHF. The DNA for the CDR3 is TGTGCCAGCAGCTCGGACAGGAGCAATCAGCCCCAGCATTTT. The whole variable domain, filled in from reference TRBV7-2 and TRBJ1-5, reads GAGVSQSPSNKVTEKGKDVELRCDPISGHTALYWYRQSLGQGLEFLIYFQGNSAPDKSGLPSDRFSAERTGGSVSTLTIQRTQQEDSAVYLCASSSDRSNQPQHFGDGTRLSIL.

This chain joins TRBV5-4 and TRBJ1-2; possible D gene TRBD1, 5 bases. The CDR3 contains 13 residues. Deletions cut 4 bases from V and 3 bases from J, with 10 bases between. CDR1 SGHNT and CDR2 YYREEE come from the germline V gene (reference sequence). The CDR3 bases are TGTGCCAGCAGCCGCGGGACGGACTATGGCTACACCTTC. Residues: CASSRGTDYGYTF.

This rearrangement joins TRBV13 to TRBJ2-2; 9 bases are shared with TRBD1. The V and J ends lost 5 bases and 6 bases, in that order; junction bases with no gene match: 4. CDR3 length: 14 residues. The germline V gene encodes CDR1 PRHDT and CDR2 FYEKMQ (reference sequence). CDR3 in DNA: TGTGCCAGCAGCACCCGGACAGGGGCCGGGGAGCTGTTTTTT. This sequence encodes CASSTRTGAGELFF.

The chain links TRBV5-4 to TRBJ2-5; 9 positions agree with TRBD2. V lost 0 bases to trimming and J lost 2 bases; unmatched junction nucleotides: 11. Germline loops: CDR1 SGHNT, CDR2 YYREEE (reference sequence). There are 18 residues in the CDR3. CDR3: CASSLAPGLLAGQETQYF. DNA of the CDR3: TGTGCCAGCAGCTTGGCCCCCGGATTGCTAGCGGGGCAAGAGACCCAGTACTTC.

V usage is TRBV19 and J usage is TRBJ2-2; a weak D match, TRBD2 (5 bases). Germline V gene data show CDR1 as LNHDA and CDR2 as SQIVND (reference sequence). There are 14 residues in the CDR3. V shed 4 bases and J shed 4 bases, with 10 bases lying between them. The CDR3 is CASSTDRGTGELFF. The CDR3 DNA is TGTGCCAGTAGTACCGATCGGGGCACCGGGGAGCTGTTTTTT.